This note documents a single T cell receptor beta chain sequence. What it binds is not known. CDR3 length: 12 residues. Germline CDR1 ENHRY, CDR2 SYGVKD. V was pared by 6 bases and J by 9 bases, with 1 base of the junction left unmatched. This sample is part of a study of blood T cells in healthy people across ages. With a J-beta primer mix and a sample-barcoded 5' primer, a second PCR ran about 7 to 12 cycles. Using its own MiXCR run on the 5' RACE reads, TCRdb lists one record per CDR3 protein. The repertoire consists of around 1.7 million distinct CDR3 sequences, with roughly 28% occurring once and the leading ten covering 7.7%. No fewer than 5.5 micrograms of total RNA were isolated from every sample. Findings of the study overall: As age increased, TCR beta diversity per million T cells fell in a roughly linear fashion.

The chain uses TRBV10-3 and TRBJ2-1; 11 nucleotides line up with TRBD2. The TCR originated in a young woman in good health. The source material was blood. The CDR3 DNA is TGTGCCATCAGACTAGCGGGAGCTGAGCAGTTCTTC. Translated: CAIRLAGAEQFF.